This TCR beta chain was documented in a study of response to subunit inactivated influenza vaccine. Study-wide results and caveats: The authors proposed limited new T cell recruitment per seasonal influenza vaccination.

The CDR3 is made up of 14 amino acids. Germline V gene data show CDR1 as MNHNS and CDR2 as SASEGT. V shed 6 bases and J shed 8 bases, with 17 bases lying between them. Using its own MiXCR run on the RT-PCR reads, TCRdb lists one record per CDR3 protein. The sample shows 500,000 or so distinct CDR3 sequences, approximately 17% of them seen only once. Points on this clonotype: Its cognate antigen is unknown.

The receptor's source is a man in his fifties or sixties who received an inactivated influenza vaccine. The chain carries TRBV6-1 and TRBJ1-3, with a tentative D call TRBD1 (6 bases). Sequences were derived from CD4+ T cells sorted from PBMCs, sampled 23 months after vaccination. The CDR3 reads CASSSPGDGDTIYF. The CDR3 DNA is TGTGCCAGCAGCTCCCCAGGGGATGGGGACACCATATATTTT.